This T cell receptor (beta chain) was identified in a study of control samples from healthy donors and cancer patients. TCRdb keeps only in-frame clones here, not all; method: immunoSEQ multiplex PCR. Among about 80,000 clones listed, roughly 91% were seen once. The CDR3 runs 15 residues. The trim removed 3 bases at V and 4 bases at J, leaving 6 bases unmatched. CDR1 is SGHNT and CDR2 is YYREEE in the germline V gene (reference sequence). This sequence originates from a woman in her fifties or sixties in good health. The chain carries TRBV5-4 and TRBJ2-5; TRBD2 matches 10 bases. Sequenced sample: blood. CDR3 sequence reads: CASSSSGRGLETQYF. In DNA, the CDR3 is TGTGCCAGCAGCTCGAGCGGGAGGGGTCTAGAGACCCAGTACTTC.